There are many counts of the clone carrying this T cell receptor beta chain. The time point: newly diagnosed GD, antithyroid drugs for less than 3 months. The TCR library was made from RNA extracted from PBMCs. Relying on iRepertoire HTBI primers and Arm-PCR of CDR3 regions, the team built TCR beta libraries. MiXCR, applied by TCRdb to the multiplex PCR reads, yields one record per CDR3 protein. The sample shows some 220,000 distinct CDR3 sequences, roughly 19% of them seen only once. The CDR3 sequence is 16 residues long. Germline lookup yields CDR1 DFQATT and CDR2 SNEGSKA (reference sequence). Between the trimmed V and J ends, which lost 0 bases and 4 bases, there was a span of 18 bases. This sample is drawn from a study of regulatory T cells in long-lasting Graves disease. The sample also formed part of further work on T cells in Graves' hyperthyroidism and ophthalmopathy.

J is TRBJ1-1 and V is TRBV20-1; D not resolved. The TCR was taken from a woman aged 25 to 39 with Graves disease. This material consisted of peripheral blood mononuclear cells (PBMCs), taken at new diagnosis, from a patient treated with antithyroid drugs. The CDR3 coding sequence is TGCAGTGCTAGAGATCGGTCTGTGGGTCCGGGCACTGAAGCTTTCTTT. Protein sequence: CSARDRSVGPGTEAFF.